The 8 T cell receptor beta chains given below trace back to one sample, sequenced in a study. TCRdb processed the 5' RACE reads anew with MiXCR; each CDR3 protein has one entry. The table shows roughly 39,000 distinct CDR3 sequences, with 18% occurring only once. Sequencing was carried out using naive CD4+ T cells sorted from a lymph node. Subset here: naive CD4+ T cells, CD4+CD45RA+CD25-. These receptors were obtained from a female donor with breast cancer.

The chain recombines TRBV5-5 with TRBJ2-7, with D perhaps given as TRBD1 or TRBD2 (5 bases each). V was clipped by 0 bases and J by 3 bases, with 10 bases between them. CDR3 size: 14 residues. Per germline, CDR1 SGHKS and CDR2 YYEKEE (reference sequence). The CDR3 DNA follows: TGTGCCAGCAGCTTGGATGGGGGTTTCTACGAGCAGTACTTC. This encodes CASSLDGGFYEQYF.

The chain carries TRBV6-1 and TRBJ1-5, with D uncertain. Trimming shortened V by 6 bases and J by 3 bases, and 15 bases separated the two germline ends. The germline CDR1 and CDR2 sequences are MNHNS and SASEGT. The CDR3 has 15 residues. In nucleotides, the CDR3 is TGTGCCAGCAGGACCGTAGCAGGAGTCAATCAGCCCCAGCATTTT. Protein sequence: CASRTVAGVNQPQHF.

The count of this clonotype is one. A much larger clone is a single base away; this may be a read error. This chain links TRBV7-2 with TRBJ1-2; TRBD1 matches at 9 bases. The V gene's germline CDR1 is SGHTA and CDR2 FQGNSA. J was trimmed by 9 bases and V by 5 bases; bases with no gene match: 7. This CDR3 comprises 13 residues. The DNA for the CDR3 is TGTGCCAGCAGCCCACAGGGGGCAAATAGCTACACCTTC. Translated, it gives CASSPQGANSYTF.

This clonotype was counted at least ten times. The CDR3 nucleotides are TGCAGTGCCCTGGGATCTGGGGCCACTGAAGCTTTCTTT. This codes for CSALGSGATEAFF. This chain connects TRBV20-1 to TRBJ1-1; weak D call: TRBD1 (5 bases). The germline V gene encodes CDR1 DFQATT and CDR2 SNEGSKA (reference sequence). The ends were cut back, 6 bases at V and 4 bases at J, with 15 bases in the middle. This CDR3 contains 13 residues.

As DNA, the CDR3 is TGTGCCAGCAGCCCAAGCACTAGCACAGATACGCAGTATTTT. It is translated as CASSPSTSTDTQYF. The V and J genes are TRBV11-2 and TRBJ2-3, with D hard to call. The V gene's germline CDR1 is SGHAT and CDR2 FQNNGV. V lost 5 bases and J lost 0, with 9 bases in between. CDR3 size: 14 residues.

This clonotype appeared a few times. The chain combines TRBV7-2 with TRBJ1-5, with 7 nucleotides matching TRBD1. This CDR3 is built from 15 residues. Trimming removed 3 bases from V and 2 bases from J; junction bases left unmatched: 4. The germline gives CDR1 SGHTA, CDR2 FQGNSA. CDR3 sequence: CASSFRQGGNQPQHF. Here the CDR3 DNA reads TGTGCCAGCAGCTTTAGACAGGGAGGCAATCAGCCCCAGCATTTT.

This clonotype was seen repeatedly, ten times or more. This chain links TRBV29-1 with TRBJ2-5; perhaps D is TRBD1 or TRBD2 (5 bases each). The germline CDR1 and CDR2 sequences are SQVTM and ANQGSEA. V was pared by 4 bases and J by 2 bases, with 11 bases between. CDR3 size: 13 residues. The CDR3 nucleotides are TGCAGCGTTGTAGTGGGGGTGCAAGAGACCCAGTACTTC. Protein: CSVVVGVQETQYF.

This clonotype turned up a few times. V usage is TRBV5-1 and J usage is TRBJ2-2, with unresolved D. Germline V gene sequence: CDR1 SGHRS, CDR2 YFSETQ. V was pared by 2 bases and J by 0 bases, with 8 bases between. The CDR3 totals 15 residues. The CDR3 is CASSLDGPNTGELFF. CDR3 coding DNA: TGCGCCAGCAGCTTAGACGGCCCGAACACCGGGGAGCTGTTTTTT.